This paragraph reports one T cell receptor (beta chain). Per the germline V gene, CDR1 is MDHEN and CDR2 is SYDVKM. This CDR3 has 16 amino acids. With 4 bases clipped from V and 4 bases from J, the junction kept 7 bases outside the gene matches. Per the original methods: By means of reference gene primer amplification, nucleated cell counts were estimated. Profiling relied on immunoSEQ multiplex PCR, and the TCRdb table lists in-frame clones only, not all of them. From that table come the V and J calls and clone size; the DNA was used to work out D and trimming. This table holds about 160,000 clones, 92% found once. The data derive from a study of blood T cell repertoires in COVID-19.

The sequenced sample consisted of peripheral blood. The sequence came from a young man with COVID-19, enrolled during active disease. This chain connects TRBV28 to TRBJ2-1, with 10 bases lining up with TRBD2. This CDR3 reads CASSYEAGGPYNEQFF. The CDR3 bases are TGTGCCAGCAGTTATGAAGCGGGAGGGCCTTACAATGAGCAGTTCTTC.